A selection of T cell receptor beta chains follows, all from one sample in a study of T-cell reconstitution after alpha-beta-depleted transplantation in children. TCRdb re-called the PCR reads through MiXCR, storing one row per CDR3 protein. The sample lists roughly 490,000 distinct CDR3 sequences, about an eighth seen once, with 12% to 15% in the top ten. Sequenced material: PBMCs, mostly from graft donor cells, taken 180 days after TCRalphabeta/CD19-depleted stem cell transplant. These TCRs come from a female patient aged 2-9 years who had a stem cell transplant for aplastic anemia, so the T cells may come from the graft donor. Each CDR3 is given without its conserved first and last residue. Each record gives: V gene, J gene, CDR3 protein.

v_call: TRBV28
j_call: TRBJ1-5
cdr3_aa: ASGETALSNQPQH

v_call: TRBV25-1
j_call: TRBJ2-2
cdr3_aa: ASRLGTGELF

v_call: TRBV4-3
j_call: TRBJ1-6
cdr3_aa: ASSQARRDSPLH

v_call: TRBV12-3/TRBV12-4
j_call: TRBJ2-5
cdr3_aa: ASSPGPGLPQETQY

v_call: TRBV5-1
j_call: TRBJ2-2
cdr3_aa: ASSYTSGSATGELF

v_call: TRBV7-2
j_call: TRBJ2-1
cdr3_aa: ASSSIGSGNEQF

v_call: TRBV18
j_call: TRBJ2-7
cdr3_aa: ASSPSRDRVYEQY

v_call: TRBV29-1
j_call: TRBJ2-7
cdr3_aa: SVVPRGHSHYEQY

v_call: TRBV6-2/TRBV6-3
j_call: TRBJ2-4
cdr3_aa: ASSYREARLPKNIQY

v_call: TRBV6-1
j_call: TRBJ2-7
cdr3_aa: ATLYSGRDYEQY

v_call: TRBV20-1
j_call: TRBJ2-7
cdr3_aa: SARDLGAEQY

v_call: TRBV25-1
j_call: TRBJ2-1
cdr3_aa: ASSEAGSYNEQF

v_call: TRBV5-1
j_call: TRBJ1-6
cdr3_aa: ASSLVSGVDNSPLH

v_call: TRBV18
j_call: TRBJ2-6
cdr3_aa: ASSPRGQGVSGANVLT

v_call: TRBV29-1
j_call: TRBJ2-5
cdr3_aa: SVEEGGGLQETQY

v_call: TRBV7-2
j_call: TRBJ1-1
cdr3_aa: ASSFRHEAF

v_call: TRBV12-3/TRBV12-4
j_call: TRBJ2-1
cdr3_aa: ASSLSGIASVDEQF

v_call: TRBV9
j_call: TRBJ1-6
cdr3_aa: ASSVSAGGLNSPLH

v_call: TRBV10-3
j_call: TRBJ1-1
cdr3_aa: AITERGNTEAF

v_call: TRBV20-1
j_call: TRBJ2-1
cdr3_aa: RSGLAGSYEQF

v_call: TRBV15
j_call: TRBJ2-1
cdr3_aa: ATSRDGVPF

v_call: TRBV20-1
j_call: TRBJ1-5
cdr3_aa: SARAGARNQPQH

v_call: TRBV20-1
j_call: TRBJ2-3
cdr3_aa: SATTGTDTQY

v_call: TRBV4-3
j_call: TRBJ2-1
cdr3_aa: ASSHDPSVYNEQF

v_call: TRBV7-9
j_call: TRBJ1-1
cdr3_aa: ASSLGRSSVEAF

v_call: TRBV15
j_call: TRBJ2-5
cdr3_aa: ATSRATGAPGETQY

v_call: TRBV27
j_call: TRBJ2-7
cdr3_aa: ASSFKTGIPYEQY

v_call: TRBV5-1
j_call: TRBJ2-1
cdr3_aa: ASSLRTGANRNEQF

v_call: TRBV20-1
j_call: TRBJ1-2
cdr3_aa: SASQGNYGYT

v_call: TRBV20-1
j_call: TRBJ2-3
cdr3_aa: SARGLAGFGNTQY

v_call: TRBV20-1
j_call: TRBJ2-1
cdr3_aa: SASRPGKGDNEQF

v_call: TRBV9
j_call: TRBJ2-1
cdr3_aa: ASSPHPGTTNNEQF

v_call: TRBV12-3/TRBV12-4
j_call: TRBJ1-4
cdr3_aa: ASTRGKDEKLF

v_call: TRBV15
j_call: TRBJ1-2
cdr3_aa: ATSLPTGAYGYT

v_call: TRBV20-1
j_call: TRBJ2-5
cdr3_aa: SARKISGQETQY

v_call: TRBV27
j_call: TRBJ1-1
cdr3_aa: ASSLVWGTNTEAF

v_call: TRBV27
j_call: TRBJ2-5
cdr3_aa: ASSPLVSEGEETQY

v_call: TRBV5-1
j_call: TRBJ1-1
cdr3_aa: ASSYGAGGSNTEAF

v_call: TRBV7-2
j_call: TRBJ2-1
cdr3_aa: ASGPSGGVYNEQF

v_call: TRBV7-9
j_call: TRBJ2-2
cdr3_aa: ASTKAPRDRAGELF

v_call: TRBV5-5
j_call: TRBJ2-5
cdr3_aa: ASSSPSGSLGETQY

v_call: TRBV21-1
j_call: TRBJ1-2
cdr3_aa: ASSKAAGPYGYT